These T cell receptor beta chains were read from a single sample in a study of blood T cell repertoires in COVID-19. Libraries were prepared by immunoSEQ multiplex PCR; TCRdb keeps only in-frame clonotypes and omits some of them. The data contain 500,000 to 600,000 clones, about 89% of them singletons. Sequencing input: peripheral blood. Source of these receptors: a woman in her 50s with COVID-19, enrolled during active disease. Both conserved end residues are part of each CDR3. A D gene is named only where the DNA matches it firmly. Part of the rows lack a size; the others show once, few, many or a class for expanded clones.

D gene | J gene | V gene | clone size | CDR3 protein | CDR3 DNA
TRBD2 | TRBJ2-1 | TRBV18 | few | CASDGLADEYEQFF | TGTGCCAGCGATGGACTAGCGGATGAGTATGAGCAGTTCTTC
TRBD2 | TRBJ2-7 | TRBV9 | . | CASSVEISGGPRMNEQYF | TGTGCCAGCAGCGTAGAAATTAGCGGGGGGCCCCGGATGAACGAGCAGTACTTC
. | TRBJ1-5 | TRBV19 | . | CASRVTDSYSNQPQHF | TGTGCCAGTAGGGTCACCGACAGTTATAGCAATCAGCCCCAGCATTTT
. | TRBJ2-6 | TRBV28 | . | CASSSPIDRPRVLTF | TGTGCCAGCAGTTCCCCCATAGACAGGCCTCGCGTCCTGACTTTC
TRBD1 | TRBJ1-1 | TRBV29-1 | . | CSVMGPTGGGTEAFF | TGCAGCGTTATGGGACCGACAGGGGGCGGAACTGAAGCTTTCTTT
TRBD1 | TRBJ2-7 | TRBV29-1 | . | CSVRQGAGEQYF | TGCAGCGTTAGGCAGGGGGCAGGGGAGCAGTACTTC
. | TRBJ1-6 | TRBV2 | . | CASSLSGEGGSPLHF | TGTGCCAGCAGCCTCAGTGGGGAGGGAGGGTCACCCCTCCACTTT
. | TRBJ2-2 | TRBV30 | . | CAWSPWQGHTGELFF | TGTGCCTGGAGCCCCTGGCAGGGTCACACCGGGGAGCTGTTTTTT
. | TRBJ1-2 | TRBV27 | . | CASSSGWGYTF | TGTGCCAGCAGTTCAGGGTGGGGCTACACCTTC
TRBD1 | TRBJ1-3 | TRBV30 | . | CAWGDSPSGNTIYF | TGTGCCTGGGGGGACAGCCCCTCTGGAAACACCATATATTTT
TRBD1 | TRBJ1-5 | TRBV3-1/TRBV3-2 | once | CASSLFGQGNQPQHF | TGTGCCAGCAGCCTTTTTGGACAGGGCAATCAGCCCCAGCATTTT
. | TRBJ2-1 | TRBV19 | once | CASSINSYDEQFF | TGTGCCAGTAGTATAAATTCTTATGATGAGCAGTTCTTC
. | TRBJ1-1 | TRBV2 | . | CASSEARNTEAFF | TGTGCCAGCAGTGAAGCGAGGAACACTGAAGCTTTCTTT
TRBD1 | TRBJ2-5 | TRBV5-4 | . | CASSLSTSTGEETQYF | TGTGCCAGCAGCTTGTCTACGTCGACAGGGGAAGAGACCCAGTACTTC
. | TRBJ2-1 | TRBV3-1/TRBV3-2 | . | CASGAWGNEQFF | TGTGCCAGCGGGGCCTGGGGTAATGAGCAGTTCTTC
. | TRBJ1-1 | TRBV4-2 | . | CASSQDGLRGTEAFF | TGTGCCAGCAGCCAAGATGGCCTAAGGGGGACTGAAGCTTTCTTT
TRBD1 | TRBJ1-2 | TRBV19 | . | CATALPSTGNYGYTF | TGTGCCACAGCTTTACCTTCGACAGGGAACTATGGCTACACCTTC
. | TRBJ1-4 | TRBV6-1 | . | CASSDPGRGNEKLFF | TGTGCCAGCAGTGACCCGGGTAGAGGTAATGAAAAACTGTTTTTT
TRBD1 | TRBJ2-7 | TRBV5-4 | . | CASSHDRVRDEQYF | TGTGCCAGCAGCCACGACAGGGTTCGGGACGAGCAGTACTTC
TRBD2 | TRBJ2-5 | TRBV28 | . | CASSLGLAGGQETQYF | TGTGCCAGCAGTTTGGGTCTAGCGGGGGGTCAAGAGACCCAGTACTTC
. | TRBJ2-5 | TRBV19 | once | CASRDWTEETQYF | TGTGCCAGTAGGGACTGGACCGAAGAGACCCAGTACTTC
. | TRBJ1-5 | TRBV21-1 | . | CASTRSQPQHF | TGTGCCAGCACCAGAAGTCAGCCCCAGCATTTT
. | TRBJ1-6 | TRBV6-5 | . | CASSRGGSPLHF | TGTGCCAGCAGCCGCGGGGGTTCACCCCTCCACTTT
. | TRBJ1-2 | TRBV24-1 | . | CATSDLAGTNGYTF | TGTGCCACCAGTGATCTCGCCGGGACAAATGGCTACACCTTC
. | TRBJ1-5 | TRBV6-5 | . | CASRPWMTGQPQHF | TGTGCCAGCAGGCCTTGGATGACTGGTCAGCCCCAGCATTTT
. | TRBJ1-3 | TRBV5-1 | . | CASSLDAPTPGGTIYF | TGCGCCAGCAGCTTGGACGCCCCGACACCGGGGGGCACCATATATTTT
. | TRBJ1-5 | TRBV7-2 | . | CASSLFSGNQPQHF | TGTGCCAGCAGCTTATTCTCAGGGAATCAGCCCCAGCATTTT
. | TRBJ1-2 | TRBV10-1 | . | CASSATANYGYTF | TGCGCCAGCAGTGCAACCGCGAACTATGGCTACACCTTC
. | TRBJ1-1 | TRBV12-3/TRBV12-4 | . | CASSSSPGIAFF | TGTGCCAGCAGTTCATCCCCAGGGATTGCTTTCTTT